These 24 T cell receptor gamma chains originate from one sample sequenced in a study of Vδ1+ human thymocytes. Study outcomes and limitations: Highly polyclonal TRG and TRD repertoires with Gaussian CDR3 length distributions appeared in thymus.

RNA was extracted from the cells and then reverse transcribed. The CDR3 regions were amplified by multiplex PCR from V-gene primers to a constant-region primer. TCRdb reanalyzed the multiplex PCR reads using CATT. The sample includes 20,000 to 25,000 gamma-chain clones, roughly 13% of them seen just once. These receptors' antigens are unknown. Material: Vdelta1+ gamma-delta thymocytes from the thymus. Subset specified: FACS-sorted CD3+ TCRalphabeta- TCRVdelta1+ TCRVdelta2- thymocytes. The receptors shown here come from a child in the first two years of life who had congenital heart surgery.

This clone was recorded a few times. Other nucleotide sequences from this sample produce the same CDR3. The chain couples TRGV9 to TRGJP. Germline V CDR1 and CDR2: GITISATS, ISYDGTV (reference sequence). Trimming at V came to 5 bases and at J to 2 bases, leaving 0 bases not matched to a gene. This CDR3 has 15 residues. The CDR3 spells CALWGQELGKKIKVF. CDR3 nucleotide sequence: TGTGCCTTGTGGGGGCAAGAGTTGGGCAAAAAAATCAAGGTATTT.

Comment on this clone: Other DNA variants within this sample encode the same CDR3. The chain uses TRGV8 and TRGJ1 or TRGJ2. CDR1 is VENAVY and CDR2 is YDSYNSRV in the germline V gene. The CDR3 contains 13 residues. J lost 4 bases, V lost 0 bases, and 3 bases had no gene match. The CDR3 loop is CATWDRHYYKKLF. Here the CDR3 DNA reads TGTGCCACCTGGGATAGGCACTATTATAAGAAACTCTTT.

The V gene is TRGV9, the J gene TRGJP. Germline V gene data show CDR1 as GITISATS and CDR2 as ISYDGTV (reference sequence). The length of the CDR3 is 17 residues. The junction had 6 bases not matched to a gene; V was cut back by 3 bases and J by 4 bases. In DNA form, the CDR3 reads TGTGCCTTGTGGGAGACAAACCAAGAGTTGGGCAAAAAAATCAAGGTATTT. The encoded protein is CALWETNQELGKKIKVF.

This clone was found a few times. The rearrangement uses TRGV4 and TRGJ1 or TRGJ2. The length of the CDR3 is 12 residues. The V gene end was trimmed by 2 bases and the J gene end by 7 bases; junction bases not matched to a gene: 5. Germline values: CDR1 EGSTGY, CDR2 YDSYTSSV. The CDR3 DNA follows: TGTGCCACCTGGGATGAATACTATAAGAAACTCTTT. Amino acids: CATWDEYYKKLF.

Regarding this clone: Since a much larger clone is just one base distant, this may be a read error. Different DNA sequences within this sample yield the same CDR3. This rearrangement joins TRGV5 to TRGJ1 or TRGJ2. The germline CDR1 and CDR2 sequences are VINAFY and YDVSNSKD. With V trimmed by 0 bases and J by 6 bases, 5 bases remained unmatched. The CDR3 is 13 amino acids. The chain's CDR3 is CATWDRRRYKKLF. The CDR3 coding sequence is TGTGCCACCTGGGACAGGCGGCGTTATAAGAAACTCTTT.

The chain employs TRGV4 and TRGJ1 or TRGJ2. Germline-derived CDR1 and CDR2 are EGSTGY and YDSYTSSV. CDR3 length equals 14 residues. The ends lost 4 bases at V and 3 bases at J; junction bases unmatched: 9. The CDR3 reads CATWDRQFYYKKLF. The CDR3 DNA reads TGTGCCACCTGGGACAGGCAATTTTATTATAAGAAACTCTTT.

This clone has just a few counts. Compared with germline, one end of the junction differs, possibly owing to a read error. This chain links TRGV2 with TRGJ1 or TRGJ2. The CDR3 loop spans 15 amino acids. Germline lookup yields CDR1 EGSNGY and CDR2 YDSYNSKV. CDR3 amino acids: CATWDGPSGYYKKLF. The CDR3 DNA is TGTGCCACCTGGGACGGGCCATCGGGGTATTATAAGAAACTCTTC.

In regard to this clone: A junction boundary mismatches the germline segment, possibly from a read error. J is TRGJ1 or TRGJ2 and V is TRGV4. CDR1 and CDR2 (germline): EGSTGY, YDSYTSSV. This CDR3 contains 12 residues. CDR3 amino acids: CTTWIKYYKKLF. CDR3 DNA: TGTACCACCTGGATAAAATATTATAAGAAACTCTTT.

Note on this clone: At one of its ends the junction is not consistent with the germline gene, which may arise from a read error. The sample carries other DNA sequences with the same CDR3. The chain couples TRGV4 to TRGJ1 or TRGJ2. Germline CDR1 is EGSTGY and CDR2 is YDSYTSSV. This CDR3 is 12 amino acids long. CDR3 in amino acids: CATWNGPYKKLF. DNA for the CDR3: TGTGCCACCTGGAATGGTCCTTATAAGAAACTCTTT.

This chain connects TRGV4 to TRGJ1 or TRGJ2. Trimming took 6 bases from V and 4 from J; bases not matched to a gene: 9. CDR1 is EGSTGY, CDR2 YDSYTSSV, per germline. This CDR3 has 13 residues. Here the CDR3 reads CATWYAEYYKKLF. For the CDR3, the DNA is TGTGCCACCTGGTACGCGGAGTATTATAAGAAACTCTTT.

This clone is labeled as medium-sized. The V and J genes are TRGV5 and TRGJ1 or TRGJ2. Germline V gives CDR1 VINAFY, CDR2 YDVSNSKD. With 6 bases clipped from V and 2 bases from J, the junction kept 10 bases outside the gene matches. The CDR3 covers 14 residues. CDR3 nucleotides: TGTGCCACCTGGCCGAGAACCTATTATTATAAGAAACTCTTT. It encodes CATWPRTYYYKKLF.

Comment on this clone: The same CDR3 arises from other DNA sequences in this sample as well. The chain combines TRGV4 with TRGJ1 or TRGJ2. Germline CDR1 EGSTGY, CDR2 YDSYTSSV. The junction had 4 bases not matched to a gene; V was cut back by 1 base and J by 1 base. The CDR3 contains 14 residues. CDR3 DNA: TGTGCCACCTGGGATGGTTCCAATTATTATAAGAAACTCTTT. As protein: CATWDGSNYYKKLF.

Concerning this clone: Mismatch with germline at one junction end may stem from a read error. The chain has TRGV4 and TRGJP2. From germline, CDR1 is EGSTGY and CDR2 YDSYTSSV. The CDR3 loop spans 14 amino acids. The CDR3 DNA sequence: TGTGCCACCTGGAATGGGCAGGGTGATTGGATCAAGACGTTT. This translates into CATWNGQGDWIKTF.

In the case of this clone: This CDR3 is also generated by other DNA sequences in the sample. This chain links TRGV2 with TRGJ1 or TRGJ2. Unmatched junction bases numbered 4, after V lost 0 bases and J lost 5 bases. The CDR3 runs 13 residues. Per germline, CDR1 EGSNGY and CDR2 YDSYNSKV. CDR3 in amino acids: CATWDGLNYKKLF. The CDR3, as DNA: TGTGCCACCTGGGACGGGCTTAATTATAAGAAACTCTTT.

The chain employs TRGV9 and TRGJ1 or TRGJ2. V lost 5 bases, J lost 6 bases, and 4 bases stayed unmatched. Germline V lookup: CDR1 GITISATS, CDR2 ISYDGTV (reference sequence). The CDR3 loop spans 11 amino acids. The CDR3 DNA sequence: TGTGCCTTGTGGGTTGGTTATAAGAAACTCTTT. Translation: CALWVGYKKLF.

The table lists this clone with a few counts. This rearrangement joins TRGV4 to TRGJ1 or TRGJ2. V lost 6 bases to trimming and J lost 12 bases; unmatched junction nucleotides: 11. The CDR3 loop spans 11 amino acids. Germline CDR1 and CDR2: EGSTGY and YDSYTSSV. The CDR3: CATWNVCGKLF. The CDR3 DNA reads as TGTGCCACCTGGAACGTCTGTGGGAAACTCTTT.

The chain combines TRGV3 with TRGJ1 or TRGJ2. Germline trimming cut 0 bases from V and 3 bases from J; bases unmatched to any gene: 14. The CDR3 spans 17 residues. CDR1 is VTNTFY, CDR2 YDVSTARD, per germline (reference sequence). The CDR3 is CATWDRHPPYLYYKKLF. As DNA, the CDR3 is TGTGCCACCTGGGACAGGCACCCACCTTACCTTTATTATAAGAAACTCTTT.

The V gene is TRGV8, the J gene TRGJ1 or TRGJ2. Germline CDR1 and CDR2: VENAVY and YDSYNSRV. The CDR3 is made up of 15 amino acids. Unmatched junction bases numbered 7, after V lost 2 bases and J lost 0 bases. In nucleotides, the CDR3 is TGTGCCACCTGGGATATACATCCGAATTATTATAAGAAACTCTTT. Amino acids: CATWDIHPNYYKKLF.

This clone was seen a few times. This rearrangement joins TRGV8 to TRGJP2. The J segment lost 9 bases and the V segment lost 5 bases, leaving 3 bases of the junction unmatched. CDR1 is VENAVY and CDR2 is YDSYNSRV in the germline V gene. This CDR3 contains 11 residues. The CDR3 bases are TGTGCCACCTGGGCCCATTGGATCAAGACGTTT. Its protein is CATWAHWIKTF.

This clone turned up a few times. V usage is TRGV9 and J usage is TRGJ1 or TRGJ2. V trimming: 0 bases; J trimming: 6 bases; junction bases outside the gene matches: 5. This CDR3 comprises 13 residues. Germline CDR1 and CDR2: GITISATS and ISYDGTV (reference sequence). CDR3 sequence reads: CALWEVSGYKKLF. The CDR3 DNA is TGTGCCTTGTGGGAGGTGTCGGGTTATAAGAAACTCTTT.

The rearrangement uses TRGV4 and TRGJP. V gave up 6 bases and J gave up 6 bases; unmatched junction bases: 5. Germline V gives CDR1 EGSTGY, CDR2 YDSYTSSV. This CDR3 region has 15 residues. CDR3 amino acids: CATWNTELGKKIKVF. CDR3 DNA sequence: TGTGCCACCTGGAATACAGAGTTGGGCAAAAAAATCAAGGTATTT.

In its sample, this clone was seen a few times. The chain recombines TRGV8 with TRGJ1 or TRGJ2. This CDR3 comprises 11 residues. V shed 6 bases, J shed 12 bases, and the junction held 11 bases outside the gene matches. Per the germline V gene, CDR1 is VENAVY and CDR2 is YDSYNSRV. The DNA of the CDR3 is TGTGCCACCTGGACCCTGCATAGGAAACTCTTT. Its protein product is CATWTLHRKLF.

This clone was picked up a small number of times. V usage is TRGV4 and J usage is TRGJ1 or TRGJ2. The CDR3 runs to 10 residues. Germline-derived CDR1 and CDR2 are EGSTGY and YDSYTSSV. J was trimmed by 12 bases and V by 2 bases; bases with no gene match: 4. This CDR3 is CATWDVGKLF. The CDR3 DNA reads as TGTGCCACCTGGGATGTTGGGAAACTCTTT.

The table lists this clone with a few counts. Additional DNA sequences in this sample encode the identical CDR3. V is TRGV8 and J is TRGJP1. The V and J ends lost 3 bases and 0 bases, in that order; junction bases with no gene match: 4. Germline loops: CDR1 VENAVY, CDR2 YDSYNSRV. This CDR3 region has 15 residues. CDR3 DNA: TGTGCCACCTGGGATTTATATACCACTGGTTGGTTCAAGATATTT. Translation gives CATWDLYTTGWFKIF.